Listed here are 22 T cell receptor beta chains from one sample, sequenced in a study of CD8 T cells in ankylosing spondylitis. From the 5' RACE reads, TCRdb called clonotypes with MiXCR, one entry per CDR3 protein. The table includes 250,000 to 350,000 distinct CDR3 sequences, around 20% detected once. Material: blood, either unsorted or a sorted T cell fraction (not recorded which). Source of these receptors: a male donor with ankylosing spondylitis or in good health (not recorded which).

The chain links TRBV20-1 to TRBJ1-6; TRBD1 might be the D (6 bases). Trimming took off 0 bases at V and 9 bases at J, with 18 bases between the two ends. This CDR3 comprises 16 residues. Germline CDR1 and CDR2: DFQATT and SNEGSKA (reference sequence). CDR3 sequence (DNA): TGCAGTGCTAGAGATCCCTCCGGACAGCTCTTTTCACCCCTCCACTTT. This sequence encodes CSARDPSGQLFSPLHF.

The sample holds a few counts of this clonotype. The rearrangement uses TRBV11-2 and TRBJ2-3; TRBD1 agrees at 9 bases. Looked up from germline, CDR1 is SGHAT and CDR2 is FQNNGV. Trimming at V came to 0 bases and at J to 2 bases, leaving 6 bases not matched to a gene. CDR3 length: 17 amino acids. The CDR3 here is CASSLDHRGPNTDTQYF. Written as DNA, the CDR3 is TGTGCCAGCAGCTTAGACCACAGGGGGCCGAACACAGATACGCAGTATTTT.

The rearrangement joins TRBV27 to TRBJ2-2; possible D gene TRBD1, 6 bases. V was shortened by 10 bases and J by 3 bases, with 21 bases between the two germline ends. Germline CDR1 is MNHEY and CDR2 is SMNVEV (reference sequence). The CDR3 has 16 residues. The CDR3 coding sequence is TGTGCCACCGCCCAACAGGGCCCTGCGGACACCGGGGAGCTGTTTTTT. Translating it yields CATAQQGPADTGELFF.

This chain connects TRBV12-3 or TRBV12-4 to TRBJ2-2; D might be TRBD1 (6 bases). V lost 5 bases and J lost 6, with 10 bases in between. The CDR3 is 13 amino acids. CDR3 sequence (DNA): TGTGCCAGCAGTGCAGGGGTCCCCGGGGAGCTGTTTTTT. Amino acid sequence: CASSAGVPGELFF.

J is TRBJ2-4 and V is TRBV7-8; 9 bases fit TRBD1. V was clipped by 1 base and J by 1 base; unmatched bases: 14. The CDR3 is made up of 20 amino acids. The germline CDR1 and CDR2 sequences are SGHVS and FQNEAQ. CDR3 region: CASSLVSRDRAVGAKNIQYF. CDR3 DNA: TGTGCCAGCAGCTTAGTTTCGCGGGACAGGGCCGTCGGGGCCAAAAACATTCAGTACTTC.

This chain joins TRBV12-3 or TRBV12-4 and TRBJ1-6, with 7 bases lining up with TRBD1. There are 15 residues in the CDR3. The V gene end was trimmed by 3 bases and the J gene end by 5 bases; junction bases not matched to a gene: 4. CDR3 region: CASSFRQGNNSPLHF. The CDR3 DNA reads as TGTGCCAGCAGTTTCCGACAGGGTAATAATTCACCCCTCCACTTT.

The chain recombines TRBV3-1 with TRBJ1-5, with no clear D. Trimming took 1 base from V and 7 from J, leaving 14 bases between them. CDR1 is LGHDT, CDR2 YNNKEL, per germline (reference sequence). The CDR3 runs 15 residues. This CDR3 is CASSQGVGMSQPQHF. The DNA of the CDR3 is TGTGCCAGCAGCCAAGGGGTGGGGATGAGCCAGCCCCAGCATTTT.

This clonotype was observed a few times. This chain uses TRBV12-3 or TRBV12-4 with TRBJ1-2; 7 nucleotides agree with TRBD1. With 1 base clipped from V and 5 bases from J, the junction kept 7 bases outside the gene matches. CDR3 size: 15 residues. CDR3 sequence (DNA): TGTGCCAGCAGTTTAGGAGGGGGCGGACCGTATGGCTACACCTTC. Protein: CASSLGGGGPYGYTF.

There are a few counts of this clonotype. The chain couples TRBV20-1 to TRBJ2-3; D not resolved. Germline CDR1 DFQATT, CDR2 SNEGSKA (reference sequence). The CDR3 covers 14 residues. With 1 base removed from V and 1 base from J, the gap between germline ends came to 9 bases. The CDR3 loop is CSARGSMGTDTQYF. The CDR3 DNA sequence: TGCAGTGCTAGAGGATCAATGGGCACAGATACGCAGTATTTT.

For the CDR3, the DNA is TGTGCCAGCAGCGCCCAACAGGGAGCCTATAATTCACCCCTCCACTTT. Translated: CASSAQQGAYNSPLHF. The rearrangement links TRBV3-1 to TRBJ1-6; tentative D call: TRBD1 (6 bases). The CDR3 spans 16 residues. Trimming cost V 5 bases and J 2 bases, with 13 bases left between them. Germline CDR1 is LGHDT and CDR2 is YNNKEL (reference sequence).

This clonotype has only a few counts. CDR3 residues: CSAPGLAEYNEQFF. DNA for the CDR3: TGCAGTGCACCGGGACTAGCGGAATACAATGAGCAGTTCTTC. The V gene is TRBV20-1, the J gene TRBJ2-1; 11 bases line up with TRBD2. The CDR3 runs to 14 residues. Germline V gene sequence: CDR1 DFQATT, CDR2 SNEGSKA (reference sequence). J lost 4 bases, V lost 6 bases, and 5 bases had no gene match.

This clonotype was observed a few times. The rearrangement joins TRBV5-1 to TRBJ2-2, with D unresolved. Germline V gene sequence: CDR1 SGHRS, CDR2 YFSETQ. Trimming pared 2 bases from V and 0 bases from J, leaving 11 bases between. The CDR3 totals 16 residues. The CDR3 protein is CASSFRLGTNTGELFF. DNA of the CDR3: TGCGCCAGCAGCTTCCGCCTAGGAACGAACACCGGGGAGCTGTTTTTT.

Regarding this clonotype: The junction differs from germline at one of its ends, possibly a read error. The chain is built from TRBV5-5 and TRBJ1-5; D uncertain. Germline V gene data show CDR1 as SGHKS and CDR2 as YYEKEE (reference sequence). CDR3 length: 9 residues. The CDR3 is CASSLGLDF. The CDR3 nucleotides are TGTGCCAGCAGCTTGGGGCTGGATTTT.

This clonotype was counted many times. The chain uses TRBV29-1 and TRBJ2-2, with TRBD2 matching over 7 bases. The CDR3 length is 14 residues. Germline V CDR1 and CDR2: SQVTM, ANQGSEA. With 5 bases clipped from V and 3 bases from J, the junction kept 6 bases outside the gene matches. The CDR3 DNA reads as TGCAGCGTTACGGGACTACGCGACACCGGGGAGCTGTTTTTT. Protein: CSVTGLRDTGELFF.

This chain uses TRBV13 with TRBJ2-1; tentative D call: TRBD2 (5 bases). The CDR3 is made up of 15 amino acids. Per germline, CDR1 PRHDT and CDR2 FYEKMQ (reference sequence). Trimming stripped 3 bases from V and 3 bases from J, with 12 bases between. The CDR3 DNA reads TGTGCCAGCAGCTTGGCAGCCCGGGACTACAATGAGCAGTTCTTC. It encodes CASSLAARDYNEQFF.

The gene calls are TRBV28 and TRBJ2-7; TRBD1 matches at 9 bases. Germline CDR1 and CDR2: MDHEN and SYDVKM. The CDR3 has 16 residues. The V segment lost 2 bases and the J segment 4 bases; nucleotides outside the gene matches: 9. CDR3 in amino acids: CASSLGGGQGMYEQYV. CDR3 DNA: TGTGCCAGCAGTTTAGGGGGCGGACAGGGGATGTACGAGCAGTACGTC.

V usage is TRBV25-1 and J usage is TRBJ2-5; TRBD2 aligns across 8 bases. Losses at the gene ends were 1 base for V and 0 bases for J; bases not matched to a gene: 7. The CDR3 has 17 residues. Germline V CDR1 and CDR2: MGHDK, SYGVNS. CDR3 region: CASSELSGGGYQETQYF. DNA for the CDR3: TGTGCCAGCAGTGAATTATCTGGCGGGGGGTACCAAGAGACCCAGTACTTC.

This clonotype was found a few times. V is TRBV29-1 and J is TRBJ2-3, with TRBD2 as a possible D gene (5 bases). The germline gives CDR1 SQVTM, CDR2 ANQGSEA. This CDR3 comprises 13 residues. Trimming cost V 6 bases and J 4 bases, with 14 bases left between them. Here the CDR3 reads CSVTTTGADTQYF. CDR3 coding DNA: TGCAGCGTCACTACTACCGGGGCAGATACGCAGTATTTT.

This clonotype was observed a few times. The CDR3 coding sequence is TGTGCCAGCTCACCACGGCTAGCGGGGGGTCCGTACCAAGAGACCCAGTACTTC. It yields the protein CASSPRLAGGPYQETQYF. The rearrangement uses TRBV18 and TRBJ2-5; 11 bases agree with TRBD2. The germline V gene encodes CDR1 KGHSH and CDR2 LQKENI. This CDR3 region has 18 residues. With V trimmed by 1 base and J by 0 bases, 7 bases remained unmatched. The full variable domain, in which reference TRBV18 and TRBJ2-5 provide the parts outside the CDR3, is NAGVMQNPRHLVRRRGQEARLRCSPMKGHSHVYWYRQLPEEGLKFMVYLQKENIIDESGMPKERFSAEFPKEGPSILRIQQVVRGDSAAYFCASSPRLAGGPYQETQYFGPGTRLLVL.

This rearrangement joins TRBV20-1 to TRBJ2-4; D is perhaps TRBD1 or TRBD2 (5 bases each). Trimming left V 3 bases short and J 9 bases short, with 15 bases between. This CDR3 region has 13 residues. Germline CDR1 and CDR2: DFQATT and SNEGSKA (reference sequence). The CDR3 nucleotides are TGCAGTGCTAGGCCGGGACCTGGGGGCATTCAGTACTTC. Amino acid sequence: CSARPGPGGIQYF.

The gene calls are TRBV11-2 and TRBJ1-3; D may be TRBD1 (6 bases). V shed 5 bases and J shed 1 base, with 18 bases lying between them. The CDR3 totals 17 residues. Looked up from germline, CDR1 is SGHAT and CDR2 is FQNNGV. CDR3 residues: CASSQRVGGLSGNTIYF. CDR3 sequence (DNA): TGTGCCAGCAGCCAACGCGTGGGGGGCCTATCTGGAAACACCATATATTTT.

The chain has TRBV20-1 and TRBJ2-1, with 7 bases lining up with TRBD2. This CDR3 region has 13 residues. From germline, CDR1 is DFQATT and CDR2 SNEGSKA (reference sequence). The CDR3 loop is CSTLADNYNEQFF. The CDR3 DNA reads TGCAGCACTCTAGCGGACAACTACAATGAGCAGTTCTTC.